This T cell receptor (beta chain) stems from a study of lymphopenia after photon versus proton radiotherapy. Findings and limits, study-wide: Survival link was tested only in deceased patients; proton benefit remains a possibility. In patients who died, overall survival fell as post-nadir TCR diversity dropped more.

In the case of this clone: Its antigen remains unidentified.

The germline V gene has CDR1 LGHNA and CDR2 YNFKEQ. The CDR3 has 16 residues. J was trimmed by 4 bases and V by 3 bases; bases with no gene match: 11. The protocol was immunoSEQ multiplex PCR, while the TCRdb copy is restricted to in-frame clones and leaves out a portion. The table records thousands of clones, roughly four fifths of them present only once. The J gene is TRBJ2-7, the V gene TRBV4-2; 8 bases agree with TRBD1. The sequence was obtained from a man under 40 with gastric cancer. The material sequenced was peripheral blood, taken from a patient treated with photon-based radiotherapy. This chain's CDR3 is CASSQETRGRFYEQYF. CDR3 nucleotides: TGTGCCAGCAGCCAGGAGACCAGGGGGCGATTTTACGAGCAGTACTTC.